The 9 T cell receptor beta chains below all came from one sample that was sequenced in a study of blood T cell repertoires in COVID-19. Data came from immunoSEQ multiplex PCR; TCRdb stores just in-frame clones and leaves some out. The table records roughly 290,000 clones, 75% to 90% of them present only once. The sequenced sample consisted of PBMCs or T cells enriched from blood (not recorded which). These receptors were obtained from a woman between 35 and 50 years old who had recovered from COVID-19.

The chain couples TRBV13 to TRBJ2-3; a possible D gene is TRBD1 (5 bases). Germline CDR1 is PRHDT and CDR2 is FYEKMQ (reference sequence). CDR3 size: 15 residues. With 0 bases removed from V and 2 bases from J, the gap between germline ends came to 9 bases. The CDR3 coding sequence is TGTGCCAGCAGCTTAGGTGGCAGGGCCACAGATACGCAGTATTTT. Translated, it gives CASSLGGRATDTQYF.

A single count supports this clone. The chain employs TRBV5-1 and TRBJ2-1; TRBD2 matches at 8 bases. The CDR3 sequence is 14 residues long. The V gene's germline CDR1 is SGHRS and CDR2 YFSETQ. V shed 6 bases, J shed 0 bases, and the junction held 2 bases outside the gene matches. CDR3 sequence: CASTSGSSYNEQFF. CDR3 bases: TGCGCCAGCACCAGCGGGAGCTCCTACAATGAGCAGTTCTTC.

This chain joins TRBV3-1 (or the pseudogene TRBV3-2) and TRBJ1-1, with TRBD1 identical over 8 bases. CDR3 length: 14 residues. Per the germline V gene, CDR1 is LGHDT and CDR2 is YNNKEL (reference sequence). Unmatched junction bases numbered 5, after V lost 4 bases and J lost 4 bases. The CDR3 region is CASSRTGMGTEAFF. CDR3 coding DNA: TGTGCCAGCAGCCGGACAGGGATGGGCACTGAAGCTTTCTTT.

The V call is TRBV28, the J call TRBJ1-5; maybe TRBD1 (5 bases). The V end lost 7 bases, the J end lost 3 bases, and 10 bases lay between the germline ends. Germline values: CDR1 MDHEN, CDR2 SYDVKM. The CDR3 is made up of 13 amino acids. The CDR3 sequence is CASTGFNNQPQHF. In nucleotides, the CDR3 is TGTGCCAGCACAGGGTTTAACAATCAGCCCCAGCATTTT.

J is TRBJ2-7 and V is TRBV27; 8 positions match TRBD2. V shed 2 bases, J shed 3 bases, and the junction held 15 bases outside the gene matches. The CDR3 totals 18 residues. Germline V gene lookup returns CDR1 MNHEY and CDR2 SMNVEV (reference sequence). The CDR3 DNA is TGTGCCAGCAGTTTAGGCCCGGGGAGCGGGAGAAGGGACTACGAGCAGTACTTC. Residues: CASSLGPGSGRRDYEQYF.

J is TRBJ1-2 and V is TRBV18; 7 bases align to TRBD1. Unmatched junction bases numbered 3, after V lost 3 bases and J lost 2 bases. Germline assignment: CDR1 KGHSH and CDR2 LQKENI. The CDR3 has 14 amino acids. Written as DNA, the CDR3 is TGTGCCAGCTCACCTGGGACAGCCAACTATGGCTACACCTTC. Translation gives CASSPGTANYGYTF.

CDR3 coding DNA: TGCGCCAGCAGCCCACTCAGGGACAGGGGAGACACCATATATTTT. This translates into CASSPLRDRGDTIYF. This chain joins TRBV4-1 and TRBJ1-3, with TRBD1 matching over 10 bases. The germline V gene encodes CDR1 MGHRA and CDR2 YSYEKL. The J segment lost 8 bases and the V segment lost 4 bases, leaving 8 bases of the junction unmatched. This CDR3 is built from 15 residues.

This sequence joins TRBV7-2 and TRBJ1-5; 12 bases map to TRBD1. V lost 5 bases, J lost 3 bases, and 2 bases stayed unmatched. Germline V gene data show CDR1 as SGHTA and CDR2 as FQGNSA. CDR3 length: 15 residues. CDR3 residues: CASSQGQGANQPQHF. The CDR3 bases are TGTGCCAGCAGCCAGGGACAGGGGGCCAATCAGCCCCAGCATTTT.

The chain joins TRBV5-1 to TRBJ2-7; 7 bases map to TRBD1. CDR3 size: 13 residues. Per germline, CDR1 SGHRS and CDR2 YFSETQ. V was pared by 3 bases and J by 6 bases, with 6 bases of the junction left unmatched. The DNA of the CDR3 is TGCGCCAGCAGCTCAACAGGGGCGGGCGAGCAGTACTTC. Protein: CASSSTGAGEQYF.